This T cell receptor beta chain comes out of a study of control samples from healthy donors and cancer patients. After removal of 3 bases from V and 4 bases from J, the junction contained 5 bases not matched to a gene. The CDR3 has 14 residues. Germline CDR1 is MNHEY and CDR2 is SVGAGI. The repertoire was sequenced with immunoSEQ multiplex PCR; TCRdb's copy has only in-frame clones and lacks some. The table includes some 80,000 clones, about 92% detected once. The rearrangement uses TRBV6-5 and TRBJ2-7, with 8 bases fitting TRBD1. The sequencing input was blood. This TCR was recovered from a woman aged 60-70 years in good health. The CDR3 region is CASSYTGQGYEQYF. The CDR3 DNA sequence: TGTGCCAGCAGTTATACCGGACAGGGATACGAGCAGTACTTC.